The TCR beta chain under discussion was sequenced for a study of blood T cell repertoires in COVID-19. Per the germline V gene, CDR1 is LNHDA and CDR2 is SQIVND (reference sequence). The CDR3 length is 14 residues. The V end was cut by 6 bases, the J end by 3 bases, with 14 bases between. Sequencing was performed with immunoSEQ multiplex PCR; in TCRdb, only in-frame clones are kept and a portion is missing. Seen here are 140,000 to 150,000 clones, about four fifths observed once, and the top ten hold 8% to 9%. Sequenced input: peripheral blood. This chain uses TRBV19 with TRBJ1-1; the D is unclear. This receptor was identified in a human donor with acute or convalescent COVID-19. The donor label of this sample is uncertain. The CDR3 is CASSPGGPYTEAFF. For the CDR3, the DNA is TGTGCCAGTAGCCCCGGAGGACCGTACACTGAAGCTTTCTTT. The full variable domain, in which reference TRBV19 and TRBJ1-1 provide the parts outside the CDR3, is DGGITQSPKYLFRKEGQNVTLSCEQNLNHDAMYWYRQDPGQGLRLIYYSQIVNDFQKGDIAEGYSVSREKKESFPLTVTSAQKNPTAFYLCASSPGGPYTEAFFGQGTRLTVV.